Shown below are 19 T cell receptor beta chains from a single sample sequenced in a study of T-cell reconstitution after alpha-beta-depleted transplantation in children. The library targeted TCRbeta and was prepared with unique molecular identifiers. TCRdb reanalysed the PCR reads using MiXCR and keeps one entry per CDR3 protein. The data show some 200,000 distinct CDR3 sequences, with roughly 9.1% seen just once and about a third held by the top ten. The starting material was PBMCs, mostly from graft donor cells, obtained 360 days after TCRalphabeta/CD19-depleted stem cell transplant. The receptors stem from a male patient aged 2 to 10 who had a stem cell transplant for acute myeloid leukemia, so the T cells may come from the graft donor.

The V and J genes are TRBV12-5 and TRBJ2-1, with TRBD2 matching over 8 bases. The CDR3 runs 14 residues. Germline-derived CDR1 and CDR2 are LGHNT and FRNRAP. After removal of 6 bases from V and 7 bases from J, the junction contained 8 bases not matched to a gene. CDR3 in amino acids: CASGSTGGGNEQFF. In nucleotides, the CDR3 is TGTGCTAGTGGCTCCACGGGGGGGGGAAATGAGCAGTTCTTC. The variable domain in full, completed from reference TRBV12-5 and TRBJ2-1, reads DARVTQTPRHKVTEMGQEVTMRCQPILGHNTVFWYRQTMMQGLELLAYFRNRAPLDDSGMPKDRFSAEMPDATLATLKIQPSEPRDSAVYFCASGSTGGGNEQFFGPGTRLTVL.

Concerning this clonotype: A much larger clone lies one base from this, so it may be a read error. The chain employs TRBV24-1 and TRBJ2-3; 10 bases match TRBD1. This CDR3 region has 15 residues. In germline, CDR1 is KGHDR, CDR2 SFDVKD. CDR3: CTTSDPGTGADTQYF. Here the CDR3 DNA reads TGTACCACCAGTGATCCCGGGACAGGGGCAGATACGCAGTATTTT.

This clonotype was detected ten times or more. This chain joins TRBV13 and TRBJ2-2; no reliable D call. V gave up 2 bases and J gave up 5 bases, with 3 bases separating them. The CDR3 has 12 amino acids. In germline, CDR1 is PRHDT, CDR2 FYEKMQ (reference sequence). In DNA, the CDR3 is TGTGCCAGCAGCTTAACGACCGGGGAGCTGTTTTTT. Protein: CASSLTTGELFF.

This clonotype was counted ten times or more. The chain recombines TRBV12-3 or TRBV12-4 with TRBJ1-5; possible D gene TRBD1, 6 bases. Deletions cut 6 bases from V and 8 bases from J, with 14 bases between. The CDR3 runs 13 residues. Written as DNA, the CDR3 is TGTGCCAGCAGCCCACAGGGTAAGGAGCCCCAGCATTTT. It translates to CASSPQGKEPQHF.

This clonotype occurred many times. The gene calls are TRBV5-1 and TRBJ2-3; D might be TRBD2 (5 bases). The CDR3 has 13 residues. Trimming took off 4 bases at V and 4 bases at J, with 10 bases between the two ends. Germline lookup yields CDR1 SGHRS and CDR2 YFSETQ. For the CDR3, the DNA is TGCGCCAGCAGCCTCCTAGCACCAGATACGCAGTATTTT. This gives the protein CASSLLAPDTQYF.

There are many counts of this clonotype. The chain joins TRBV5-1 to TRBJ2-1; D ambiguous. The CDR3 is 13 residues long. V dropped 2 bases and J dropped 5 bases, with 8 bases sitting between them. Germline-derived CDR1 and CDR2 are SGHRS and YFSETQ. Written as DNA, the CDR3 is TGCGCCAGCAGCTTCTCCGCGCACAATGAGCAGTTCTTC. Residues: CASSFSAHNEQFF. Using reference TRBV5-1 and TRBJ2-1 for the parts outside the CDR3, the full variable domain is KAGVTQTPRYLIKTRGQQVTLSCSPISGHRSVSWYQQTPGQGLQFLFEYFSETQRNKGNFPGRFSGRQFSNSRSEMNVSTLELGDSALYLCASSFSAHNEQFFGPGTRLTVL.

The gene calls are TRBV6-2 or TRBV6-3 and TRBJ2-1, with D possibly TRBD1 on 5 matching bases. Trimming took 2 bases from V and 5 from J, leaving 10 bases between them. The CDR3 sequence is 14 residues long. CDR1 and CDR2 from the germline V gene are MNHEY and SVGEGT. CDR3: CASSYLRVNNEQFF. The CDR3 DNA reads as TGTGCCAGCAGTTACCTCAGGGTGAACAATGAGCAGTTCTTC.

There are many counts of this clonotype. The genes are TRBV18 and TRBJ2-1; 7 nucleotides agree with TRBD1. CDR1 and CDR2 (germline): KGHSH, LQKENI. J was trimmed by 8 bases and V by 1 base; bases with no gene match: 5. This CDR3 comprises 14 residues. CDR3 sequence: CASSPQKGAHEQFF. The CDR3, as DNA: TGTGCCAGCTCACCACAGAAGGGGGCCCATGAGCAGTTCTTC.

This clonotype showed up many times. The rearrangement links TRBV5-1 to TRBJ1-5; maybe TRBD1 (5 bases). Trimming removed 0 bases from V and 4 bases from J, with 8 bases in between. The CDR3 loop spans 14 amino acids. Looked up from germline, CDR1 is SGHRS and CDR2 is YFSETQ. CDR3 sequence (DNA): TGCGCCAGCAGCTTGGGCGAGGGGAATCAGCCCCAGCATTTT. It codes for CASSLGEGNQPQHF. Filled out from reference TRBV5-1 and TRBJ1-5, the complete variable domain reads KAGVTQTPRYLIKTRGQQVTLSCSPISGHRSVSWYQQTPGQGLQFLFEYFSETQRNKGNFPGRFSGRQFSNSRSEMNVSTLELGDSALYLCASSLGEGNQPQHFGDGTRLSIL.

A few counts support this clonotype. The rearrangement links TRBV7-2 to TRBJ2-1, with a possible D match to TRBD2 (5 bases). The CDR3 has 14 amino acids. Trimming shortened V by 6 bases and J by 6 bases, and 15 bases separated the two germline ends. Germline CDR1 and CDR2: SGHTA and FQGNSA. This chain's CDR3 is CASRRSGPFNEQFF. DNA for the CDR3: TGTGCCAGCAGAAGGAGCGGTCCGTTCAATGAGCAGTTCTTC.

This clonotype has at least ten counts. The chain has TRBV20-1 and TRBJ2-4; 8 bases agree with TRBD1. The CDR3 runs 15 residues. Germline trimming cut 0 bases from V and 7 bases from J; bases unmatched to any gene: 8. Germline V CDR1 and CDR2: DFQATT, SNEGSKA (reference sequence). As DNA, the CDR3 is TGCAGTGCTAGAGACCCTTGGGGACAGGTCAACATTCAGTACTTC. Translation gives CSARDPWGQVNIQYF.

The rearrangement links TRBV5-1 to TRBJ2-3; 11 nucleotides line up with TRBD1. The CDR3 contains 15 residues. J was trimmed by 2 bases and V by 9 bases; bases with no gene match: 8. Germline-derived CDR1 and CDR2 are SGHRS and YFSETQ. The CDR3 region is CATTGTGGITDTQYF. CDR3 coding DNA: TGCGCCACAACCGGGACAGGGGGAATCACAGATACGCAGTATTTT.

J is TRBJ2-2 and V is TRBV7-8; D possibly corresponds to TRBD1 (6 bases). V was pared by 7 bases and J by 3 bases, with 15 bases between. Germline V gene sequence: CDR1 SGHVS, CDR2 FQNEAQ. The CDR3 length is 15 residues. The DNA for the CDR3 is TGTGCCAGCACTCCGGGACACCTCGACACCGGGGAGCTGTTTTTT. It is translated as CASTPGHLDTGELFF.

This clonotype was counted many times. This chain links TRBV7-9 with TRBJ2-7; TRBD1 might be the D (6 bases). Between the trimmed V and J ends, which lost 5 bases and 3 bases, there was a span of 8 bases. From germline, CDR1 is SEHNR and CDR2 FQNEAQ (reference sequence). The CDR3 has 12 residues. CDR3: CASSQQGYEQYV. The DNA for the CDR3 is TGTGCCAGCAGCCAACAGGGCTACGAGCAGTACGTC.

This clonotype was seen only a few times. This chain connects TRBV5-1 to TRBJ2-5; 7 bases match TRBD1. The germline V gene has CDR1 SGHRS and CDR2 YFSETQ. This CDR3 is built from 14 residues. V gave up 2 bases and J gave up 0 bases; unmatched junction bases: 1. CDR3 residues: CASSLQGNQETQYF. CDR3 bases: TGCGCCAGCAGCTTACAGGGGAACCAAGAGACCCAGTACTTC.

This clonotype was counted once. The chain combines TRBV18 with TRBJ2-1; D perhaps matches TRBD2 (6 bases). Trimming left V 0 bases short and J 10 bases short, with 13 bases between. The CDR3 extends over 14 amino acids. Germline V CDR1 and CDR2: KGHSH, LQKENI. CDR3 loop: CASSPPGGGGEQFF. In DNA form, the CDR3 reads TGTGCCAGCTCACCACCTGGGGGAGGAGGAGAGCAGTTCTTC.

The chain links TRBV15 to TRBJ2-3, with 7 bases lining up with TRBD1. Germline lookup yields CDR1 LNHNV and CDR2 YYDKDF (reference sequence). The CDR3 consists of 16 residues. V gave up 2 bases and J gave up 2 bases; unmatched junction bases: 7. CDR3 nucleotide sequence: TGTGCCACCAGCAGACGTTCGACAGGGATCACAGATACGCAGTATTTT. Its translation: CATSRRSTGITDTQYF.

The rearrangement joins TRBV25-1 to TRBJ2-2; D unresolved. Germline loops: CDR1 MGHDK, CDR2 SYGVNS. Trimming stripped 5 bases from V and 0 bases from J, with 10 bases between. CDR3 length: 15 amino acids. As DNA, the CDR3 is TGTGCCAGCAGTCGGGTGGCCGCGAACACCGGGGAGCTGTTTTTT. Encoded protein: CASSRVAANTGELFF. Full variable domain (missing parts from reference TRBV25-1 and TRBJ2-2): EADIYQTPRYLVIGTGKKITLECSQTMGHDKMYWYQQDPGMELHLIHYSYGVNSTEKGDLSSESTVSRIRTEHFPLTLESARPSHTSQYLCASSRVAANTGELFFGEGSRLTVL.

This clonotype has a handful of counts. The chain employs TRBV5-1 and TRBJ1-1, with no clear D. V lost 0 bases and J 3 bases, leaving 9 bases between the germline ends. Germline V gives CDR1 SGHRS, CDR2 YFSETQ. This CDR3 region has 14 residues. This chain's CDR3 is CASSLALPDTEAFF. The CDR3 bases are TGCGCCAGCAGCTTGGCCTTGCCGGACACTGAAGCTTTCTTT.